Reported below is one TCR beta chain. This sample was included in a study of blood T cell repertoires in COVID-19. Study context: PBMCs, B-cell-depleted T cells, or T cells provided the cDNA or gDNA that made up the material.

V was trimmed by 3 bases and J by 0 bases, leaving 11 bases between them. The CDR3 length is 14 residues. Germline V gene data show CDR1 as SQVTM and CDR2 as ANQGSEA. The data were produced by immunoSEQ multiplex PCR, yet TCRdb's version contains in-frame clones alone and is incomplete. The sample consists of about 150,000 clones, roughly 88% of them appearing once. Sequencing used peripheral blood. The TCR comes from a woman in her fifties or sixties with COVID-19, enrolled during active disease. The chain couples TRBV29-1 to TRBJ1-1; D is unresolved. CDR3 DNA sequence: TGCAGCGTTGAGAATCCGGGGATGAACACTGAAGCTTTCTTT. As protein: CSVENPGMNTEAFF.